This T cell receptor beta chain was found in a study of blood T cell repertoires in COVID-19. Assay used: immunoSEQ multiplex PCR; TCRdb lists only in-frame clones, some missing. The data contain some 95,000 clones, about three quarters of them singletons. Trimming removed 5 bases from V and 5 bases from J; junction bases left unmatched: 12. This CDR3 contains 16 residues. Germline CDR1 and CDR2: MRHNA and SNTAGT. The V gene is TRBV6-4, the J gene TRBJ2-1, with TRBD1 matching over 7 bases. This TCR derives from a man between 65 and 85 years old with acute or convalescent COVID-19. Sequencing used peripheral blood. The DNA for the CDR3 is TGTGCCAGCAGTCCCCAGACAGGGACCTTTAACAATGAGCAGTTCTTC. Its protein product is CASSPQTGTFNNEQFF.